The 22 T cell receptor beta chains below were found in one sample sequenced in a study of cytotoxic CD8 clonotypes in ibrutinib-treated CLL. Profiling relied on immunoSEQ multiplex PCR, and the TCRdb table lists in-frame clones only, not all of them. The table includes some 310,000 clones, 80% detected once. This specimen was PBMCs, taken before ibrutinib treatment. The receptor source for this set is a human donor with chronic lymphocytic leukemia.

The chain recombines TRBV29-1 with TRBJ2-7; D is unclear. CDR1 and CDR2 (germline): SQVTM, ANQGSEA. The CDR3 consists of 13 residues. The V end lost 3 bases, the J end lost 4 bases, and 13 bases lay between the germline ends. CDR3 loop: CSVEGAQSYEQYF. DNA of the CDR3: TGCAGCGTTGAGGGTGCACAGAGTTACGAGCAGTACTTC.

The chain is built from TRBV10-3 and TRBJ2-1; no definite D call. Per the germline V gene, CDR1 is ENHRY and CDR2 is SYGVKD. The CDR3 is made up of 15 amino acids. V lost 2 bases and J lost 3, with 11 bases in between. The CDR3, as DNA: TGTGCCATCAGTGAGAGCAGTCCTAACTACAATGAGCAGTTCTTC. Translation: CAISESSPNYNEQFF.

V gene TRBV25-1 combines with J gene TRBJ2-2; D is unresolved. The CDR3 sequence is 15 residues long. V was pared by 3 bases and J by 3 bases, with 11 bases between. The V gene's germline CDR1 is MGHDK and CDR2 SYGVNS. The CDR3 DNA follows: TGTGCCAGCAGTGACCCCGCCGCCCACACCGGGGAGCTGTTTTTT. It is translated as CASSDPAAHTGELFF.

The chain has TRBV28 and TRBJ2-7; 10 nucleotides align to TRBD1. Germline lookup yields CDR1 MDHEN and CDR2 SYDVKM. V lost 1 base, J lost 4 bases, and 10 bases stayed unmatched. The CDR3 runs 17 residues. The CDR3: CASSLSFVRDRGYEQYF. The DNA of the CDR3 is TGTGCCAGCAGTTTATCTTTTGTCAGGGACAGGGGATACGAGCAGTACTTC.

This clone was detected a few times. The V call is TRBV15, the J call TRBJ1-1; tentatively, D is TRBD1 (5 bases). Germline CDR1 LNHNV, CDR2 YYDKDF (reference sequence). This CDR3 comprises 15 residues. Trimming cost V 0 bases and J 2 bases, with 10 bases left between them. CDR3 region: CATSRDWGVNTEAFF. Here the CDR3 DNA reads TGTGCCACCAGCAGAGACTGGGGCGTCAACACTGAAGCTTTCTTT.

The chain links TRBV25-1 to TRBJ1-1; D is ambiguous. Germline V lookup: CDR1 MGHDK, CDR2 SYGVNS. CDR3 length: 14 residues. V lost 7 bases and J lost 4, with 16 bases in between. CDR3 sequence reads: CASTLMEGGTEAFF. CDR3 nucleotide sequence: TGTGCCAGCACCCTAATGGAGGGTGGCACTGAAGCTTTCTTT.

This sequence joins TRBV19 and TRBJ2-1; 13 bases align to TRBD2. The CDR3 is made up of 20 amino acids. The trim removed 4 bases at V and 1 base at J, leaving 13 bases unmatched. Germline assignment: CDR1 LNHDA and CDR2 SQIVND (reference sequence). This CDR3 is CASSSFRGLAGVRSYNEQFF. CDR3 DNA sequence: TGTGCCAGTAGTAGCTTTCGAGGACTAGCGGGAGTTCGGTCCTACAATGAGCAGTTCTTC.

The rearrangement uses TRBV7-2 and TRBJ2-5; D is perhaps TRBD1 (5 bases). Germline-derived CDR1 and CDR2 are SGHTA and FQGNSA. The V end lost 3 bases, the J end lost 4 bases, and 9 bases lay between the germline ends. There are 13 residues in the CDR3. CDR3 protein: CASSFGHGETQYF. Written as DNA, the CDR3 is TGTGCCAGCAGCTTCGGACATGGAGAGACCCAGTACTTC.

The chain uses TRBV28 and TRBJ2-7, with 10 bases that match TRBD2. CDR1 MDHEN and CDR2 SYDVKM come from the germline V gene. The CDR3 loop spans 14 amino acids. The ends lost 2 bases at V and 2 bases at J; junction bases unmatched: 0. This CDR3 is CASSLTSGAYEQYF. CDR3 coding DNA: TGTGCCAGCAGTTTAACTAGCGGGGCCTACGAGCAGTACTTC.

The chain joins TRBV19 to TRBJ2-1; D uncertain. V was cut by 7 bases and J by 5 bases, with 12 bases left in between. The germline gives CDR1 LNHDA, CDR2 SQIVND (reference sequence). This CDR3 has 13 residues. This CDR3 is CASTNGRNNEQFF. DNA for the CDR3: TGTGCCAGTACAAATGGACGGAACAATGAGCAGTTCTTC.

The chain employs TRBV30 and TRBJ1-2; unclear D gene. The length of the CDR3 is 16 residues. Germline lookup yields CDR1 GTSNPN and CDR2 SVGIG (reference sequence). V dropped 0 bases and J dropped 3 bases, with 17 bases sitting between them. In nucleotides, the CDR3 is TGTGCCTGGAGTGTAAATTGGCCCGAGTTCGACTATGGCTACACCTTC. Translating gives CAWSVNWPEFDYGYTF.

The chain has TRBV4-2 and TRBJ2-7, with 10 bases fitting TRBD2. V lost 0 bases to trimming and J lost 7 bases; unmatched junction nucleotides: 12. Germline CDR1 and CDR2: LGHNA and YNFKEQ. The CDR3 runs 17 residues. The CDR3: CASSQDFLAGALGEQYF. The CDR3 DNA reads TGTGCCAGCAGCCAAGATTTCCTAGCGGGAGCCCTGGGAGAGCAGTACTTC.

The CDR3 protein is CSARDYAEQYF. CDR3 bases: TGCAGTGCCAGGGACTATGCCGAGCAGTACTTC. The chain uses TRBV20-1 and TRBJ2-7; 7 bases fit TRBD2. CDR3 length equals 11 residues. V shed 6 bases, J shed 6 bases, and the junction held 5 bases outside the gene matches. Germline lookup yields CDR1 DFQATT and CDR2 SNEGSKA (reference sequence).

This clone came up once. J is TRBJ2-7 and V is TRBV7-8, with no clear D. Per the germline V gene, CDR1 is SGHVS and CDR2 is FQNEAQ. This CDR3 spans 14 amino acids. Trimming took off 5 bases at V and 7 bases at J, with 18 bases between the two ends. The CDR3 spells CASSPVVGVREQYF. DNA of the CDR3: TGTGCCAGCAGCCCGGTGGTTGGTGTGCGGGAGCAGTACTTC. The full variable domain, its missing parts supplied by reference TRBV7-8 and TRBJ2-7, is GAGVSQSPRYKVAKRGQDVALRCDPISGHVSLFWYQQALGQGPEFLTYFQNEAQLDKSGLPSDRFFAERPEGSVSTLKIQRTQQEDSAVYLCASSPVVGVREQYFGPGTRLTVT.

CDR3 amino acids: CASSTGQGSYNEQFF. The CDR3 region has the DNA TGCGCCAGCAGCACCGGACAGGGTAGCTACAATGAGCAGTTCTTC. The J gene is TRBJ2-1, the V gene TRBV5-1; 8 positions match TRBD1. The trim removed 4 bases at V and 3 bases at J, leaving 6 bases unmatched. CDR3 length equals 15 residues. Per germline, CDR1 SGHRS and CDR2 YFSETQ.

The rearrangement joins TRBV4-3 to TRBJ2-1, with 13 positions matching TRBD2. V gave up 4 bases and J gave up 8 bases; unmatched junction bases: 11. The CDR3 covers 17 residues. Germline V lookup: CDR1 LGHNA, CDR2 YSLEER. This chain's CDR3 is CASSPQLAGGPSDEQFF. CDR3 coding DNA: TGCGCCAGCAGCCCACAACTAGCGGGAGGGCCTAGCGATGAGCAGTTCTTC.

The chain joins TRBV14 to TRBJ2-1; no firm D call. This CDR3 has 16 residues. The germline CDR1 and CDR2 sequences are SGHDN and FVKESK. The V end was cut by 6 bases, the J end by 0 bases, with 15 bases between. CDR3 loop: CASSRDWTSSYNEQFF. The CDR3 region has the DNA TGTGCCAGCAGTCGAGACTGGACGAGCTCCTACAATGAGCAGTTCTTC.

This chain links TRBV6-1 with TRBJ2-7; TRBD2 matches 9 bases. J was trimmed by 3 bases and V by 0 bases; bases with no gene match: 6. The CDR3 runs 16 residues. Germline loops: CDR1 MNHNS, CDR2 SASEGT. The CDR3: CASSEARLAGYYEQYF. DNA of the CDR3: TGTGCCAGCAGTGAAGCGAGGCTAGCGGGGTACTACGAGCAGTACTTC.

This clone was observed once. The gene calls are TRBV10-1 and TRBJ2-3, with D perhaps TRBD2 (6 bases). The CDR3 totals 13 residues. Germline V lookup: CDR1 WNHNN, CDR2 SYGVQD (reference sequence). Trimming left V 8 bases short and J 0 bases short, with 9 bases between. The CDR3 coding sequence is TGCGCCAGCCGGGACTCCAGCACAGATACGCAGTATTTT. Translating it yields CASRDSSTDTQYF.

The V call is TRBV6-5, the J call TRBJ1-5; D gene ambiguous. The V and J ends lost 6 bases and 0 bases respectively, with 12 bases between them. From germline, CDR1 is MNHEY and CDR2 SVGAGI. CDR3 length: 15 residues. DNA of the CDR3: TGTGCCAGCAGCCGCACACTAAATAGCAATCAGCCCCAGCATTTT. It specifies CASSRTLNSNQPQHF.

This clone showed up just once. The rearrangement links TRBV6-1 to TRBJ1-5; possibly TRBD1 for D (5 bases). Germline assignment: CDR1 MNHNS and CDR2 SASEGT. V was shortened by 8 bases and J by 5 bases, with 13 bases between the two germline ends. The CDR3 is 13 residues long. CDR3 loop: CASDRGVHQPQHF. The DNA of the CDR3 is TGTGCCAGCGACCGGGGGGTACATCAGCCCCAGCATTTT.

The rearrangement links TRBV7-3 to TRBJ2-1, with 13 bases that match TRBD2. Germline V gives CDR1 SGHTA, CDR2 FQGTGA. V trimming: 2 bases; J trimming: 2 bases; junction bases outside the gene matches: 0. The CDR3 has 16 residues. DNA of the CDR3: TGTGCCAGCAGCTTAGGACTAGCGGGAGCCTACAATGAGCAGTTCTTC. Its translation: CASSLGLAGAYNEQFF.